The 9 T cell receptor beta chains presented below share a single source sample, sequenced in a study of T cells after yellow fever vaccination. From the 5' RACE reads, TCRdb called clonotypes with MiXCR, one entry per CDR3 protein. The top ten hold 10% to 15% of the sample, which has just over 25,000 distinct CDR3 sequences, around 5.5% seen once. The sample consisted of PBMCs, either bulk or a sorted T-cell subset (CD4+, CD8+, memory, or dextramer-sorted; not recorded which), taken 15 days after the yellow fever booster vaccination. These receptors were obtained from a man aged 25-40 years who received the YFV17D yellow fever vaccine.

This clonotype has just a few counts. The V call is TRBV5-5, the J call TRBJ2-3; a possible D gene is TRBD2 (6 bases). This CDR3 comprises 14 residues. The germline V gene has CDR1 SGHKS and CDR2 YYEKEE (reference sequence). With 2 bases removed from V and 6 bases from J, the gap between germline ends came to 13 bases. Here the CDR3 reads CASSLGTAGDTQYF. Here the CDR3 DNA reads TGTGCCAGCAGCTTAGGGACTGCTGGGGATACGCAGTATTTT.

This clonotype has a count of ten or more. The chain couples TRBV6-1 to TRBJ2-2, with D hard to call. The length of the CDR3 is 13 residues. V was cut by 2 bases and J by 5 bases, with 6 bases left in between. Germline-derived CDR1 and CDR2 are MNHNS and SASEGT. The CDR3 region has the DNA TGTGCCAGCAGTGAAAAGGAGACCGGGGAGCTGTTTTTT. This gives the protein CASSEKETGELFF.

This clonotype qualifies as medium-sized. The CDR3 loop is CATSREWGASTGELFF. Written as DNA, the CDR3 is TGTGCCACCAGCAGAGAGTGGGGCGCGAGCACCGGGGAGCTGTTTTTT. The V gene is TRBV15, the J gene TRBJ2-2; possible D gene TRBD1, 5 bases. V gave up 0 bases and J gave up 4 bases, with 12 bases separating them. The CDR3 covers 16 residues. Per germline, CDR1 LNHNV and CDR2 YYDKDF (reference sequence).

DNA for the CDR3: TGTGCCAGCAGCTCCCGGGACAGGGGATATGAGCAGTTCTTC. Encoded protein: CASSSRDRGYEQFF. This rearrangement joins TRBV5-4 to TRBJ2-1, with 10 positions matching TRBD1. Per germline, CDR1 SGHNT and CDR2 YYREEE (reference sequence). V was pared by 3 bases and J by 8 bases, with 5 bases of the junction left unmatched. The CDR3 extends over 14 amino acids.

This clonotype was counted ten times or more. This chain joins TRBV29-1 and TRBJ1-6; possibly TRBD1 for D (5 bases). V lost 5 bases to trimming and J lost 11 bases, with 13 bases between them. There are 12 residues in the CDR3. CDR1 and CDR2 (germline): SQVTM, ANQGSEA. The DNA for the CDR3 is TGCAGCGTTTCCGAGGGGTCGGCACCCCTCCACTTT. It yields the protein CSVSEGSAPLHF.

This clonotype was seen at least ten times. The CDR3 bases are TGTGCCAGCAGTGCCCCGGCGGGAGGGAGAAATGAGCAGTTCTTC. Its translation: CASSAPAGGRNEQFF. The rearrangement joins TRBV6-1 to TRBJ2-1; 9 positions agree with TRBD2. The ends lost 4 bases at V and 7 bases at J; junction bases unmatched: 8. Germline-derived CDR1 and CDR2 are MNHNS and SASEGT. The length of the CDR3 is 15 residues.

This clonotype occurred many times. The gene calls are TRBV5-3 and TRBJ2-1; TRBD2 aligns across 8 bases. TRBV5-3 is treated as an ORF (open reading frame) with a function not yet certain. This CDR3 has 13 residues. Germline trimming cut 7 bases from V and 6 bases from J; bases unmatched to any gene: 6. CDR3 coding DNA: TGTGCCAGATTTGAGCGGGAGTTCAATGAGCAGTTCTTC. It codes for CARFEREFNEQFF.

This clonotype appeared many times. V is TRBV7-9 and J is TRBJ2-5; D is unclear. Germline-derived CDR1 and CDR2 are SEHNR and FQNEAQ (reference sequence). This CDR3 contains 12 residues. The V gene lost 11 bases and the J gene lost 1 base, with 11 bases spanning the gap. This CDR3 reads CAGAWGQETQYF. The CDR3 DNA reads TGTGCCGGTGCGTGGGGCCAAGAGACCCAGTACTTC.

In this sample, this clonotype turned up many times. The chain employs TRBV7-2 and TRBJ2-7; D might be TRBD2 (7 bases). The germline V and J ends were trimmed by 7 bases and 3 bases, with 19 bases remaining between them. From germline, CDR1 is SGHTA and CDR2 FQGNSA. The length of the CDR3 is 15 residues. In DNA, the CDR3 is TGTGCCAGCACCCCCCCGGGGGGCAGGGGCTACGAGCAGTACTTC. It encodes CASTPPGGRGYEQYF.